The 10 T cell receptor beta chains below were found in one sample sequenced in a study of CD8 T cells in Susac syndrome. Reverse transcription of about 0.45 to 1 ug RNA was carried out with random hexamers. MiXCR was run by TCRdb on the immunoSEQ multiplex PCR reads, yielding one entry per CDR3 protein. This table holds about 100,000 distinct CDR3 sequences, around 96% found once. The material sequenced was CD8+ T cells from PBMCs. The receptor source for this set is a human donor with Susac syndrome.

The chain recombines TRBV12-3 or TRBV12-4 with TRBJ1-3; weak D call: TRBD1 (6 bases). CDR3 size: 14 residues. The V end lost 5 bases, the J end lost 4 bases, and 12 bases lay between the germline ends. The CDR3 region is CASSPRQAGNTIYF. The CDR3 DNA follows: TGTGCCAGCAGTCCGCGACAGGCAGGAAACACCATATATTTT.

This rearrangement joins TRBV28 to TRBJ2-5; no definite D call. CDR1 and CDR2 (germline): MDHEN, SYDVKM. This CDR3 has 12 amino acids. V lost 11 bases, J lost 7 bases, and 17 bases lay in between. The CDR3 bases are TGTGCCGCCGGAAGGACCTCCCGGACCCAGTACTTC. Translated: CAAGRTSRTQYF.

The genes are TRBV2 and TRBJ1-2, with D unresolved. CDR1 is SNHLY, CDR2 FYNNEI, per germline. Deletions cut 3 bases from V and 3 bases from J, with 5 bases between. The CDR3 spans 12 residues. The CDR3 is CASSERYYGYTF. The CDR3 nucleotides read TGTGCCAGCAGTGAGAGATACTATGGCTACACCTTC.

The chain recombines TRBV20-1 with TRBJ2-3; 8 bases agree with TRBD2. After removal of 2 bases from V and 2 bases from J, the junction contained 9 bases not matched to a gene. CDR1 is DFQATT, CDR2 SNEGSKA, per germline (reference sequence). This CDR3 comprises 16 residues. This CDR3 reads CSARTSGSTFTDTQYF. The CDR3 DNA reads TGCAGTGCTAGAACTAGCGGATCAACCTTCACAGATACGCAGTATTTT.

Only one count was recorded for this clonotype. The chain joins TRBV20-1 to TRBJ1-5; no reliable D call. The CDR3 totals 12 residues. V gave up 7 bases and J gave up 5 bases, with 12 bases separating them. Per the germline V gene, CDR1 is DFQATT and CDR2 is SNEGSKA (reference sequence). CDR3 sequence: CSVGRQDQPQHF. DNA of the CDR3: TGCAGTGTGGGTCGCCAGGATCAGCCCCAGCATTTT.

In this sample, this clonotype is medium-sized. The chain is built from TRBV10-3 and TRBJ2-3, with a tentative D call TRBD1 (5 bases). Looked up from germline, CDR1 is ENHRY and CDR2 is SYGVKD. This CDR3 has 14 residues. V lost 0 bases, J lost 2 bases, and 6 bases lay in between. The CDR3 here is CAISESTVTDTQYF. The CDR3 region has the DNA TGTGCCATCAGTGAGTCGACAGTCACAGATACGCAGTATTTT.

This chain uses TRBV6-2 or TRBV6-3 with TRBJ2-1; D is unresolved. The CDR3 totals 12 residues. With 5 bases removed from V and 6 bases from J, the gap between germline ends came to 8 bases. Germline lookup yields CDR1 MNHEY and CDR2 SVGEGT. In DNA, the CDR3 is TGTGCCAGCAGTAAAACAGTCAATGAGCAGTTCTTC. This translates into CASSKTVNEQFF.

CDR3 loop: CSATGPNTEAFF. In nucleotides, the CDR3 is TGCAGTGCTACGGGGCCCAACACTGAAGCTTTCTTT. J is TRBJ1-1 and V is TRBV20-1, with D perhaps TRBD1 (5 bases). CDR1 is DFQATT and CDR2 is SNEGSKA in the germline V gene (reference sequence). This CDR3 spans 12 amino acids. With 4 bases removed from V and 2 bases from J, the gap between germline ends came to 8 bases.

V usage is TRBV3-1 and J usage is TRBJ2-1; 11 nucleotides agree with TRBD2. The CDR3 extends over 19 amino acids. With V trimmed by 0 bases and J by 4 bases, 11 bases remained unmatched. The germline V gene encodes CDR1 LGHDT and CDR2 YNNKEL (reference sequence). The CDR3 here is CASSQEGGTGTSGYNEQFF. As DNA, the CDR3 is TGTGCCAGCAGCCAAGAAGGGGGGACCGGGACTAGCGGTTACAATGAGCAGTTCTTC.

The CDR3 protein is CASSQSEGPANEKLFF. CDR3 coding DNA: TGTGCCAGCAGCCAATCTGAAGGTCCGGCTAATGAAAAACTGTTTTTT. The gene calls are TRBV3-1 and TRBJ1-4; D is undetermined. This CDR3 comprises 16 residues. Germline V gene lookup returns CDR1 LGHDT and CDR2 YNNKEL (reference sequence). Trimming pared 2 bases from V and 3 bases from J, leaving 13 bases between. Looking up the rest from reference TRBV3-1 and TRBJ1-4 gives the full variable domain: DTAVSQTPKYLVTQMGNDKSIKCEQNLGHDTMYWYKQDSKKFLKIMFSYNNKELIINETVPNRFSPKSPDKAHLNLHINSLELGDSAVYFCASSQSEGPANEKLFFGSGTQLSVL.